These T cell receptor beta chains were read from a single sample in a study of early T cells in non-severe SARS-CoV-2 infection. TCRdb re-called the 5' RACE reads through MiXCR, storing one row per CDR3 protein. Among roughly 26,000 distinct CDR3 sequences, approximately 5.1% were seen once, and the ten largest hold approximately 3.8%. What was sequenced was whole blood. The receptors stem from an adult who was a healthcare worker with PCR-confirmed SARS-CoV-2 infection or an uninfected control (not recorded which). Each CDR3 is given with its conserved first and last residue. The order of the fields is V gene, clone size, J gene, CDR3 protein. Size is omitted from some rows. Given values are once, few, many or a class for expanded clones.

V: TRBV6-4; size: many; J: TRBJ2-2; CDR3: CASKSTSGSTENTGELFF
V: TRBV18; size: NA; J: TRBJ1-3; CDR3: CASSTGPGDTIYF
V: TRBV12-5; size: many; J: TRBJ2-4; CDR3: CASGSPGQEIKTDIQYF
V: TRBV7-3; size: many; J: TRBJ1-6; CDR3: CASSLTGDSPLHF
V: TRBV30; size: medium-sized; J: TRBJ1-3; CDR3: CAWSVLKGPSGNTIYF
V: TRBV12-3/TRBV12-4; size: NA; J: TRBJ2-1; CDR3: CASSPPYNEQFF
V: TRBV19; size: many; J: TRBJ1-5; CDR3: CASTQGARSNQPQHF
V: TRBV5-1; size: many; J: TRBJ1-1; CDR3: CASSSTPNTEAFF
V: TRBV7-9; size: many; J: TRBJ1-5; CDR3: CASSRGQSNQPQHF
V: TRBV3-1; size: many; J: TRBJ2-3; CDR3: CASSQHSSGGSDTQYF
V: TRBV12-3/TRBV12-4; size: NA; J: TRBJ1-2; CDR3: CASSSSGIYNYGYTF
V: TRBV3-1; size: many; J: TRBJ1-1; CDR3: CASSRWTGGSPEAFF
V: TRBV14; size: NA; J: TRBJ1-1; CDR3: CASSQDRGGTEAFF
V: TRBV12-5; size: NA; J: TRBJ2-1; CDR3: CASETGTGPYNEQFF
V: TRBV3-2; size: few; J: TRBJ1-6; CDR3: CASNLRRENSPLHF
V: TRBV29-1; size: NA; J: TRBJ1-2; CDR3: CSVVGQPGSGYTF
V: TRBV6-6; size: many; J: TRBJ2-3; CDR3: CASSYGQADTQYF
V: TRBV20-1; size: many; J: TRBJ2-7; CDR3: CSARGNLGQSYEQYF
V: TRBV4-2; size: many; J: TRBJ1-2; CDR3: CASSPQGAEGYTF
V: TRBV4-1; size: many; J: TRBJ2-7; CDR3: CASSLRAGETYEQYF